This entry lists 20 T cell receptor beta chains sequenced from one sample in a study of blood T cell repertoires in COVID-19. Method: immunoSEQ multiplex PCR; TCRdb's copy keeps in-frame clones and lacks some. The sample lists 350,000 or so clones, over 70% occurring once. Sequences were obtained from peripheral blood. These receptors came from a man aged 30-40 years with active or convalescent COVID-19.

The CDR3 sequence: CAWSGSPRVTGELFF. The CDR3 coding sequence is TGTGCCTGGAGTGGAAGTCCTAGAGTAACCGGGGAGCTGTTTTTT. The J gene is TRBJ2-2, the V gene TRBV30, with no clear D. Germline V CDR1 and CDR2: GTSNPN, SVGIG (reference sequence). Trimming shortened V by 1 base and J by 5 bases, and 14 bases separated the two germline ends. This CDR3 region has 15 residues.

The table lists this clone with a count of one. The CDR3 sequence: CASSSTGTGGYEQYF. CDR3 bases: TGTGCCAGCAGCTCGACCGGGACAGGGGGGTACGAGCAGTACTTC. The chain links TRBV7-8 to TRBJ2-7, with TRBD1 matching over 11 bases. Germline lookup yields CDR1 SGHVS and CDR2 FQNEAQ. The CDR3 has 15 amino acids. J gave up 4 bases and V 4 bases, and 6 bases lay outside the gene matches.

The chain's CDR3 is CASSQITSGAGVLYEQYF. CDR3 coding DNA: TGCGCCAGCAGCCAGATCACCTCGGGGGCGGGAGTTCTATACGAGCAGTACTTC. This chain joins TRBV4-1 and TRBJ2-7; maybe TRBD2 (7 bases). Germline CDR1 MGHRA, CDR2 YSYEKL. The CDR3 loop spans 18 amino acids. The V and J ends lost 3 bases and 4 bases respectively, with 25 bases between them.

CDR3 in amino acids: CASSLFPGRDRPEAFF. The DNA of the CDR3 is TGCGCCAGCAGCCTCTTTCCGGGCCGGGACAGGCCTGAAGCTTTCTTT. This chain joins TRBV4-1 and TRBJ1-1; 8 bases are shared with TRBD1. Trimming at V came to 4 bases and at J to 6 bases, leaving 13 bases not matched to a gene. The germline gives CDR1 MGHRA, CDR2 YSYEKL. The CDR3 sequence is 16 residues long.

The V gene is TRBV6-5, the J gene TRBJ1-2, with TRBD1 matching 8 bases. Trimming took 6 bases from V and 5 from J; bases not matched to a gene: 5. Germline values: CDR1 MNHEY, CDR2 SVGAGI. The CDR3 runs 13 residues. The CDR3: CASSSDRGYGYTF. For the CDR3, the DNA is TGTGCCAGCAGCTCCGACAGGGGTTATGGCTACACCTTC.

This chain links TRBV7-2 with TRBJ2-3, with D unresolved. Germline-derived CDR1 and CDR2 are SGHTA and FQGNSA. The CDR3 runs 14 residues. V lost 3 bases and J lost 0, with 7 bases in between. CDR3 DNA sequence: TGTGCCAGCAGCTTCCTCTCTAGCACAGATACGCAGTATTTT. As protein: CASSFLSSTDTQYF.

Only a few counts were recorded for this clone. The V gene is TRBV3-1 (or the pseudogene TRBV3-2), the J gene TRBJ1-2, with D possibly being TRBD1 (5 bases). Germline V gives CDR1 LGHDT, CDR2 YNNKEL (reference sequence). The CDR3 spans 15 residues. Deletions cut 7 bases from V and 5 bases from J, with 20 bases between. The CDR3 DNA is TGTGCCAGCATAATCCAAGATACAGGAGATTATGGCTACACCTTC. Translated, it gives CASIIQDTGDYGYTF.

This chain uses TRBV19 with TRBJ1-4; 7 nucleotides agree with TRBD1. CDR1 LNHDA and CDR2 SQIVND come from the germline V gene (reference sequence). CDR3 length equals 17 residues. J gave up 3 bases and V 0 bases, and 7 bases lay outside the gene matches. The CDR3 is CASSIDLRGQPNEKLFF. DNA of the CDR3: TGTGCCAGTAGTATAGACCTCCGGGGACAGCCTAATGAAAAACTGTTTTTT. Combining the CDR3 with reference TRBV19 and TRBJ1-4 gives the whole variable domain DGGITQSPKYLFRKEGQNVTLSCEQNLNHDAMYWYRQDPGQGLRLIYYSQIVNDFQKGDIAEGYSVSREKKESFPLTVTSAQKNPTAFYLCASSIDLRGQPNEKLFFGSGTQLSVL.

This chain links TRBV19 with TRBJ1-5; 7 bases map to TRBD1. Germline V lookup: CDR1 LNHDA, CDR2 SQIVND (reference sequence). The CDR3 is made up of 16 amino acids. The trim removed 3 bases at V and 0 bases at J, leaving 5 bases unmatched. CDR3 DNA: TGTGCCAGTAGTATCGGACAGGTCTATAGCAATCAGCCCCAGCATTTT. It translates to CASSIGQVYSNQPQHF.

The chain has TRBV10-1 and TRBJ1-1; 7 positions match TRBD1. The CDR3 has 16 amino acids. V was pared by 8 bases and J by 1 base, with 13 bases of the junction left unmatched. From germline, CDR1 is WNHNN and CDR2 SYGVQD (reference sequence). CDR3 sequence reads: CASDFLDRTPNTEAFF. In nucleotides, the CDR3 is TGCGCCAGCGATTTTTTGGACAGGACCCCGAACACTGAAGCTTTCTTT.

The chain couples TRBV12-3 or TRBV12-4 to TRBJ1-2; D gene uncertain. Trimming shortened V by 7 bases and J by 4 bases, and 13 bases separated the two germline ends. CDR3 size: 13 residues. CDR3 nucleotide sequence: TGTGCCAGCAAAGCGGTCCCCTCCTATGGCTACACCTTC. Encoded protein: CASKAVPSYGYTF.

This chain joins TRBV28 and TRBJ2-4; D might be TRBD2 (7 bases). V lost 10 bases and J lost 8, with 24 bases in between. The CDR3 totals 15 residues. Per germline, CDR1 MDHEN and CDR2 SYDVKM. The chain's CDR3 is CATSWGAGRRDIQYF. For the CDR3, the DNA is TGTGCCACCTCGTGGGGGGCCGGGAGGCGGGACATTCAGTACTTC.

The chain couples TRBV7-7 to TRBJ2-2; D may be TRBD1 (6 bases). Trimming shortened V by 8 bases and J by 3 bases, and 13 bases separated the two germline ends. Germline V gene data show CDR1 as SSHAT and CDR2 as FNYEAQ (reference sequence). The CDR3 extends over 14 amino acids. CDR3 region: CASAVAGDTGELFF. In DNA form, the CDR3 reads TGTGCCAGCGCCGTGGCAGGGGACACCGGGGAGCTGTTTTTT.

The V call is TRBV25-1, the J call TRBJ2-1; the D gene is possibly TRBD1 (5 bases). CDR1 and CDR2 (germline): MGHDK, SYGVNS. The CDR3 consists of 14 residues. V was cut by 2 bases and J by 3 bases, with 8 bases left in between. DNA for the CDR3: TGTGCCAGCAGTGAACCCGGACACTACAATGAGCAGTTCTTC. Its translation: CASSEPGHYNEQFF.

The chain carries TRBV7-2 and TRBJ2-2; D unresolved. CDR1 SGHTA and CDR2 FQGNSA come from the germline V gene. V lost 5 bases to trimming and J lost 4 bases, with 14 bases between them. The CDR3 has 15 residues. The CDR3 loop is CASSAEKAFTGELFF. The CDR3 DNA follows: TGTGCCAGCAGCGCGGAAAAGGCATTCACCGGGGAGCTGTTTTTT.

The chain recombines TRBV14 with TRBJ1-2; 7 bases fit TRBD1. The ends lost 1 base at V and 4 bases at J; junction bases unmatched: 0. Germline CDR1 reads SGHDN; CDR2 reads FVKESK. This CDR3 has 13 amino acids. CDR3 DNA: TGTGCCAGCAGCCAAGGGACAGGCTATGGCTACACCTTC. Its translation is CASSQGTGYGYTF.

The chain is built from TRBV6-5 and TRBJ1-2; 10 positions agree with TRBD1. This CDR3 contains 15 residues. CDR1 and CDR2 (germline): MNHEY, SVGAGI. Trimming removed 5 bases from V and 6 bases from J; junction bases left unmatched: 9. CDR3 sequence reads: CASSTPGQGFDGYTF. CDR3 coding DNA: TGTGCCAGCAGTACACCGGGACAGGGGTTCGATGGCTACACCTTC.

This clone was detected only a few times. This chain uses TRBV6-5 with TRBJ1-1; 8 nucleotides agree with TRBD1. The CDR3 has 11 amino acids. Germline CDR1 MNHEY, CDR2 SVGAGI. Germline trimming cut 4 bases from V and 11 bases from J; bases unmatched to any gene: 3. The CDR3 region is CASSFQGAAFF. The CDR3 nucleotides read TGTGCCAGCAGTTTCCAGGGGGCGGCTTTCTTT.

The rearrangement uses TRBV11-2 and TRBJ2-7; TRBD2 agrees at 7 bases. The CDR3 is made up of 15 amino acids. With V trimmed by 1 base and J by 4 bases, 7 bases remained unmatched. From germline, CDR1 is SGHAT and CDR2 FQNNGV. CDR3 bases: TGTGCCAGCAGCTTAGTGCTGAGCGGGGTTTACGAGCAGTACTTC. Its protein is CASSLVLSGVYEQYF.

This clone was detected only once. The chain has TRBV25-1 and TRBJ1-1, with D possibly matching TRBD1 (6 bases). Germline values: CDR1 MGHDK, CDR2 SYGVNS. The CDR3 extends over 15 amino acids. V lost 5 bases to trimming and J lost 3 bases, with 16 bases between them. CDR3 in DNA: TGTGCCAGCAGTTCCACTAGGGGGGGGTACACTGAAGCTTTCTTT. It specifies CASSSTRGGYTEAFF.